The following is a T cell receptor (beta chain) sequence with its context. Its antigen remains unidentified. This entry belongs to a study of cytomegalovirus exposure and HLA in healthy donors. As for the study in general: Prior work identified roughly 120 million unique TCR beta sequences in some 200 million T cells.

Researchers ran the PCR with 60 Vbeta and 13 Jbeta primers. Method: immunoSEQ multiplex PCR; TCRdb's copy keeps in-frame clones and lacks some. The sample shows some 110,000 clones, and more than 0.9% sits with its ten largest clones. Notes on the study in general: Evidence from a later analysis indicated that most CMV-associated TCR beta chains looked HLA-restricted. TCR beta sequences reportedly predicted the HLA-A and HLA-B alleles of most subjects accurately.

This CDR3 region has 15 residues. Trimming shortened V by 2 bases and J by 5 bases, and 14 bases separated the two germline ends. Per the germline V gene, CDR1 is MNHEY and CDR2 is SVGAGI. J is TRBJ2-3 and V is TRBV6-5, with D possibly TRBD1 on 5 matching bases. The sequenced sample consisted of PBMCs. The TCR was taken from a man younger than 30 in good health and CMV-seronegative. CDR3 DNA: TGTGCCAGCAGTTACGCTAGGGGCCGTAAAGATACGCAGTATTTT. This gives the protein CASSYARGRKDTQYF.